Here is one T cell receptor beta chain with its context. This clonotype was recorded many times. Its specific antigen is unknown. Within one base of it there is no much larger clone, and no base qualities were kept. TCRdb shows the sequencer as Illumina HiSeq 1500. TCRdb cleaned the public reads at Q25 with fastp, built clones with MiXCR and kept in-frame beta chains. CDR3 protein sequences are deduplicated, and each keeps its most common genes and DNA. The sample table holds approximately 500,000 distinct CDR3 sequences, of which approximately 16% were seen once. Roughly 25% of the sample belongs to the ten largest clones. The sample belongs to a study of T cell repertoires in cytomegalovirus infection (dated by TCRdb to about 2019). Broadly, across the study: Because public TCR beta signatures pointed to carriage of CMV infection together with the matching HLA type, the HLA type of each donor mattered for the analysis. Broader findings and caveats from the paper: Carriers of CMV infection plus the relevant HLA type were discriminated by the cumulative frequency of public TCR beta family members in the study cohort and in an independent 352-donor cohort. The ex vivo response was dominated by HLA-C-restricted CMV-specific TCR beta clonotypes, which also provided the single most frequent clonotype in two of eight donors.

From V the trimming removes 10 bases and from J it removes 0 bases, while the gene matches leave 3 bases of the junction unaccounted for. The CDR3 starts with the cysteine, ends with the phenylalanine, and has 13 residues. Left in the record is the CDR3 DNA by itself, 39 bases read in frame from the first base. Source material: CD8+ T cells from PBMCs. This TCR came from a human donor in good health (CMV status not recorded). Some clones in this sample may be carry-over from other donors' samples. The sequence links TRBV12-3 or TRBV12-4 to TRBJ2-3, with 8 central nucleotides matching TRBD1. Read as DNA, the sequence is TGTGCCATCGGGACAGGTAGCACAGATACGCAGTATTTT. The translation is CAIGTGSTDTQYF.